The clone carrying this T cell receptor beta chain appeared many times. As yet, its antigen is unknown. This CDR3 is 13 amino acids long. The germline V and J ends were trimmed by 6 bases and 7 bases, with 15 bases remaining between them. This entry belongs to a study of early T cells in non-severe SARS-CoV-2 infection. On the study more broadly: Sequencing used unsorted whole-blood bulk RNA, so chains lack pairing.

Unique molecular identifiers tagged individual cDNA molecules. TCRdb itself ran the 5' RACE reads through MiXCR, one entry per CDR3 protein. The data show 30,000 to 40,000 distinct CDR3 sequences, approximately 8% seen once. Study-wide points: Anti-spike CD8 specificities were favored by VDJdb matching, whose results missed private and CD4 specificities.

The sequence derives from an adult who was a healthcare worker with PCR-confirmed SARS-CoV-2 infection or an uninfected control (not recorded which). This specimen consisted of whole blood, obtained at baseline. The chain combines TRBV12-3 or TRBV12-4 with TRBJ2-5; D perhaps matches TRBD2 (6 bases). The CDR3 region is CASREGLQGTQYF. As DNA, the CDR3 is TGTGCCAGCAGGGAGGGACTCCAGGGGACCCAGTACTTC.